The entry that follows covers one T cell receptor beta chain sequence. This sample is drawn from a study of blood T cell repertoires in COVID-19. About the study: Sites across the United States, Italy and Spain contributed samples from acute and convalescent COVID-19. Nucleic acid was either cDNA or gDNA, and it came from T cells, B-cell-depleted T cells, or PBMCs.

Original processing notes: Estimated nucleated cell counts came from reference gene primer amplification. Some clones are missing from TCRdb's copy, which holds only in-frame ones; the method was immunoSEQ multiplex PCR. The V and J calls and the clone size are those of that table, but D and trimming were determined from the DNA. Of just over 150,000 clones in the sample, approximately 90% were seen once. The CDR3 totals 15 residues. The germline V gene has CDR1 MNHEY and CDR2 SVGAGI. V was shortened by 1 base and J by 1 base, with 5 bases between the two germline ends. This TCR was sampled from a middle-aged woman with acute or convalescent COVID-19. This chain links TRBV6-5 with TRBJ2-6; a weak D match, TRBD2 (5 bases). Sequencing input: peripheral blood. The CDR3 region has the DNA TGTGCCAGCAGTTACTGGGAGTCTGGGGCCAACGTCCTGACTTTC. This gives the protein CASSYWESGANVLTF.